A single sample is the source of the 30 T cell receptor beta chains below, sequenced in a study of T-cell reconstitution after alpha-beta-depleted transplantation in children listed by TCRdb under 2016. The library was produced with PCR. TCRdb records Illumina HiSeq 2500 as the sequencer. TCR library preparation used molecular barcoding, with unique molecular identifiers applied to normalize quantification of the TCRbeta repertoire. Clones were called with MiXCR by TCRdb after fastp trimmed the public reads at Q25, and only in-frame beta chains were retained. Each entry is one CDR3 protein sequence, shown with its most common DNA and genes. A total of some 600,000 distinct CDR3 sequences appear in this sample, roughly 13% of them only once. Around 2.2% of the sample is in the top ten clones. This specimen's treatment or condition label, interpreted: allogeneic hematopoietic cell transplantation with graft depleted of TCRalphabeta T cells and CD19 B cells.

Sequenced here: PBMCs, mostly from graft donor cells, sampled 360 days after TCRalphabeta/CD19-depleted stem cell transplant. These receptor sequences come from a male patient younger than 18 who had a stem cell transplant for acute myeloid leukemia, so the T cells may come from the graft donor.

This clonotype came up a few times. This chain links TRBV7-9 with TRBJ1-2; the D gene is possibly TRBD1 (5 bases). The germline CDR1 and CDR2 sequences are SEHNR and FQNEAQ (reference sequence). This CDR3 region has 15 residues. V was trimmed by 8 bases and J by 4 bases, leaving 20 bases between them. The CDR3 DNA reads TGTGCCAGCGGTACCGGACAAAAATCATTCTATGGCTACACCTTC. Its protein is CASGTGQKSFYGYTF.

The table lists this clonotype with a few counts. The chain has TRBV28 and TRBJ1-2, with TRBD1 identical over 7 bases. This CDR3 comprises 14 residues. Germline CDR1 reads MDHEN; CDR2 reads SYDVKM. The trim removed 8 bases at V and 6 bases at J, leaving 12 bases unmatched. Here the CDR3 reads CASDTGTEDHGYTF. CDR3 bases: TGTGCCAGCGATACCGGGACAGAAGATCATGGCTACACCTTC.

This clonotype was detected many times. The genes are TRBV29-1 and TRBJ2-7, with D perhaps being TRBD1 or TRBD2 (5 bases each). CDR3 length equals 12 residues. Germline-derived CDR1 and CDR2 are SQVTM and ANQGSEA. The germline V and J ends were trimmed by 1 base and 6 bases, with 10 bases remaining between them. This CDR3 reads CSVEGTGGEQYF. The CDR3 region has the DNA TGCAGCGTTGAAGGGACTGGGGGCGAGCAGTACTTC.

The rearrangement uses TRBV4-3 and TRBJ2-7; 12 bases agree with TRBD1. The CDR3 loop spans 16 amino acids. J gave up 4 bases and V 0 bases, and 4 bases lay outside the gene matches. Per germline, CDR1 LGHNA and CDR2 YSLEER. The CDR3 bases are TGCGCCAGCAGCCAAGATTCGGGACAGGGGGCTTACGAGCAGTACTTC. Translated, it gives CASSQDSGQGAYEQYF.

The J gene is TRBJ2-5, the V gene TRBV11-3, with 12 positions matching TRBD2. Germline CDR1 SGHNT, CDR2 YENEEA. The CDR3 has 16 residues. V trimming: 5 bases; J trimming: 4 bases; junction bases outside the gene matches: 8. CDR3 region: CASSARLAGELETQYF. CDR3 coding DNA: TGTGCCAGCAGCGCCCGACTAGCGGGAGAACTAGAGACCCAGTACTTC.

This clonotype turned up a few times. J is TRBJ1-5 and V is TRBV12-3 or TRBV12-4; 10 bases map to TRBD1. The V and J ends lost 6 bases and 4 bases, in that order; junction bases with no gene match: 9. This CDR3 contains 16 residues. This chain's CDR3 is CASSLSTGGRNQPQHF. The CDR3 DNA reads TGTGCCAGCAGCCTCTCGACAGGGGGCAGGAATCAGCCCCAGCATTTT.

Many counts were recorded for this clonotype. V usage is TRBV20-1 and J usage is TRBJ2-1; 8 positions match TRBD2. V shed 0 bases and J 2 bases; nucleotides not matched to a gene: 0. The CDR3 totals 14 residues. Germline V gene data show CDR1 as DFQATT and CDR2 as SNEGSKA (reference sequence). The CDR3 nucleotides read TGCAGTGCTAGAGAAGCGGGAGCCTACAATGAGCAGTTCTTC. Amino acids: CSAREAGAYNEQFF.

This clonotype has a count of ten or more. The rearrangement uses TRBV5-1 and TRBJ2-5; 7 nucleotides align to TRBD2. Germline V gene lookup returns CDR1 SGHRS and CDR2 YFSETQ. After removal of 3 bases from V and 5 bases from J, the junction contained 10 bases not matched to a gene. The CDR3 loop spans 15 amino acids. CDR3 nucleotide sequence: TGCGCCAGCAGCTCTATAGGGGCGGGAGCGGAGACCCAGTACTTC. Its protein is CASSSIGAGAETQYF.

This clonotype was found a few times. The chain joins TRBV4-3 to TRBJ2-7; 11 bases fit TRBD1. CDR1 LGHNA and CDR2 YSLEER come from the germline V gene. The V segment lost 3 bases and the J segment 7 bases; nucleotides outside the gene matches: 8. The CDR3 has 15 residues. The CDR3 region is CASSHPGQGVWEQYF. In DNA form, the CDR3 reads TGCGCCAGCAGCCACCCGGGACAGGGGGTGTGGGAGCAGTACTTC.

The J gene is TRBJ2-7, the V gene TRBV5-1, with D perhaps assigned TRBD1 or TRBD2 (5 bases each). The CDR3 extends over 14 amino acids. CDR1 SGHRS and CDR2 YFSETQ come from the germline V gene. The V and J ends lost 4 bases and 3 bases respectively, with 14 bases between them. Written as DNA, the CDR3 is TGCGCCAGCAGCCACCCGGGACGGAGCTACGAGCAGTACTTC. It codes for CASSHPGRSYEQYF.

This clonotype has only a few counts. The chain joins TRBV6-1 to TRBJ1-5; D might be TRBD1 (6 bases). Germline assignment: CDR1 MNHNS and CDR2 SASEGT. The V and J ends lost 1 base and 1 base respectively, with 11 bases between them. The CDR3 length is 16 residues. The CDR3 is CASSEGRGESNQPQHF. The CDR3 DNA follows: TGTGCCAGCAGTGAAGGCAGGGGCGAGAGCAATCAGCCCCAGCATTTT.

This chain links TRBV3-1 with TRBJ1-2, with D possibly being TRBD1 (5 bases). The V gene lost 5 bases and the J gene lost 2 bases, with 12 bases spanning the gap. The CDR3 covers 14 residues. Germline lookup yields CDR1 LGHDT and CDR2 YNNKEL (reference sequence). The CDR3 loop reads CASSIQGNNYGYTF. The CDR3 nucleotides read TGTGCCAGCAGCATTCAGGGTAACAACTATGGCTACACCTTC.

The sample holds one count of this clonotype. This may come from a read error, since a much larger clone is one base off. The rearrangement links TRBV28 to TRBJ2-7; D could derive from TRBD1 or TRBD2 (6 bases each). The CDR3 runs 11 residues. Germline V gene lookup returns CDR1 MDHEN and CDR2 SYDVKM. Trimming removed 6 bases at V and 6 bases at J, with 9 bases between. CDR3 loop: CASREGGEQYF. CDR3 coding DNA: TGTGCCAGCAGGGAGGGGGGCGAGCAGTACTTC. Based on the CDR3 plus reference TRBV28 and TRBJ2-7, the full variable domain is DVKVTQSSRYLVKRTGEKVFLECVQDMDHENMFWYRQDPGLGLRLIYFSYDVKMKEKGDIPEGYSVSREKKERFSLILESASTNQTSMYLCASREGGEQYFGPGTRLTVT.

This clonotype was seen a handful of times. J is TRBJ2-1 and V is TRBV7-3; D gene ambiguous. In germline, CDR1 is SGHTA, CDR2 FQGTGA. The CDR3 is 16 amino acids. Trimming stripped 1 base from V and 4 bases from J, with 14 bases between. The CDR3 sequence: CASSLSVAHPYNEQFF. CDR3 DNA sequence: TGTGCCAGCAGCTTAAGCGTTGCGCACCCTTACAATGAGCAGTTCTTC.

The chain joins TRBV2 to TRBJ2-1; the match to TRBD2 covers 10 bases. The CDR3 is 16 residues long. Germline-derived CDR1 and CDR2 are SNHLY and FYNNEI. V trimming: 6 bases; J trimming: 2 bases; junction bases outside the gene matches: 7. The CDR3 DNA is TGTGCCAGCAGGTGGACTAGCGGCCCTACCTACAATGAGCAGTTCTTC. Translated, it gives CASRWTSGPTYNEQFF.

This chain uses TRBV7-8 with TRBJ1-4, with 8 positions matching TRBD1. V was pared by 5 bases and J by 3 bases, with 8 bases of the junction left unmatched. The CDR3 extends over 16 amino acids. The germline V gene has CDR1 SGHVS and CDR2 FQNEAQ. The CDR3 is CASSPWTGPPNEKLFF. CDR3 nucleotides: TGTGCCAGCAGCCCGTGGACAGGGCCGCCTAATGAAAAACTGTTTTTT.

This chain uses TRBV18 with TRBJ1-2; D call uncertain. Trimming stripped 0 bases from V and 4 bases from J, with 12 bases between. The CDR3 is made up of 15 amino acids. The germline CDR1 and CDR2 sequences are KGHSH and LQKENI. CDR3 in DNA: TGTGCCAGCTCACCACCGGTCGAGGCCTTCTATGGCTACACCTTC. It encodes CASSPPVEAFYGYTF.

V is TRBV7-3 and J is TRBJ2-3, with D tentatively TRBD1 or TRBD2 (5 bases each). This CDR3 has 14 amino acids. Germline V lookup: CDR1 SGHTA, CDR2 FQGTGA. The V end lost 2 bases, the J end lost 6 bases, and 12 bases lay between the germline ends. The CDR3 region is CASSLGTQRDTQYF. The DNA for the CDR3 is TGTGCCAGCAGCTTAGGGACCCAGCGGGATACGCAGTATTTT.

The chain uses TRBV12-3 or TRBV12-4 and TRBJ2-5; D gene unclear. The CDR3 has 12 residues. The V end lost 10 bases, the J end lost 1 base, and 10 bases lay between the germline ends. The CDR3 loop reads CATTDIQETQYF. CDR3 bases: TGTGCCACCACAGATATCCAAGAGACCCAGTACTTC.

This rearrangement joins TRBV19 to TRBJ2-7, with a tentative D call TRBD2 (5 bases). Deletions cut 10 bases from V and 3 bases from J, with 13 bases between. The CDR3 runs 12 residues. From germline, CDR1 is LNHDA and CDR2 SQIVND (reference sequence). In DNA, the CDR3 is TGTGCCACCCCGGGATACTACTACGAGCAGTACTTC. Translated, it gives CATPGYYYEQYF.

The genes are TRBV20-1 and TRBJ2-3; D might be TRBD2 (5 bases). Per the germline V gene, CDR1 is DFQATT and CDR2 is SNEGSKA (reference sequence). V was shortened by 3 bases and J by 3 bases, with 13 bases between the two germline ends. The CDR3 spans 14 residues. The CDR3 coding sequence is TGCAGTGCTAGTTCGGGGAGTAGGACAGATACGCAGTATTTT. Encoded protein: CSASSGSRTDTQYF.

The chain employs TRBV29-1 and TRBJ2-7, with unresolved D. The V end lost 5 bases, the J end lost 2 bases, and 7 bases lay between the germline ends. Germline V gene data show CDR1 as SQVTM and CDR2 as ANQGSEA. This CDR3 contains 11 residues. The CDR3 protein is CSVRPPYEQYF. CDR3 sequence (DNA): TGCAGCGTTCGGCCTCCCTACGAGCAGTACTTC.

V usage is TRBV12-3 or TRBV12-4 and J usage is TRBJ2-3, with a possible D match to TRBD1 (6 bases). The CDR3 is 14 residues long. V lost 6 bases, J lost 1 base, and 11 bases lay in between. The DNA of the CDR3 is TGTGCCAGCAGATGGACAGCGGGCACAGATACGCAGTATTTT. It translates to CASRWTAGTDTQYF.

The chain combines TRBV4-3 with TRBJ2-1; 10 bases match TRBD2. Germline lookup yields CDR1 LGHNA and CDR2 YSLEER. V was pared by 0 bases and J by 3 bases, with 11 bases of the junction left unmatched. This CDR3 has 19 residues. The CDR3 nucleotides read TGCGCCAGCAGCCAAGATACGGCTAGCGGGAGCAAAATCTACAATGAGCAGTTCTTC. This codes for CASSQDTASGSKIYNEQFF.

The rearrangement links TRBV2 to TRBJ2-7; maybe TRBD1 (6 bases). The V gene's germline CDR1 is SNHLY and CDR2 FYNNEI. The CDR3 loop spans 14 amino acids. Trimming left V 3 bases short and J 1 base short, with 10 bases between. The CDR3 is CASSEPGTSYEQYF. CDR3 in DNA: TGTGCCAGCAGTGAGCCCGGGACATCCTACGAGCAGTACTTC.

This clonotype appeared many times. The V gene is TRBV12-3 or TRBV12-4, the J gene TRBJ2-2; D is undetermined. V lost 3 bases and J lost 2, with 13 bases in between. This CDR3 region has 16 residues. The CDR3 DNA sequence: TGTGCCAGCAGTTTTCCGGTAACCCTTAACACCGGGGAGCTGTTTTTT. Its translation: CASSFPVTLNTGELFF.

This sequence joins TRBV7-3 and TRBJ1-2, with D possibly TRBD1 on 5 matching bases. V was clipped by 1 base and J by 2 bases, with 20 bases between them. The CDR3 totals 18 residues. CDR1 SGHTA and CDR2 FQGTGA come from the germline V gene. Here the CDR3 reads CASSLIILRQLINYGYTF. The CDR3 nucleotides read TGTGCCAGCAGCTTAATAATCCTTCGACAGCTAATCAACTATGGCTACACCTTC.

The chain employs TRBV6-5 and TRBJ2-7; D is unresolved. This CDR3 region has 13 residues. Germline CDR1 is MNHEY and CDR2 is SVGAGI. The germline V and J ends were trimmed by 4 bases and 3 bases, with 10 bases remaining between them. As DNA, the CDR3 is TGTGCCAGCAGTTCTCAGACATTCTACGAGCAGTACTTC. Its protein product is CASSSQTFYEQYF.

In its sample, this clonotype was seen a few times. The chain uses TRBV20-1 and TRBJ2-1; TRBD2 matches at 14 bases. The CDR3 is 15 amino acids. Germline V gene lookup returns CDR1 DFQATT and CDR2 SNEGSKA (reference sequence). V shed 3 bases, J shed 7 bases, and the junction held 5 bases outside the gene matches. The CDR3 sequence: CSASRLAGGPNEQFF. In DNA, the CDR3 is TGCAGTGCTAGTCGACTAGCGGGAGGGCCAAATGAGCAGTTCTTC.

About this clonotype: A much larger clonotype is one base distant, so this may be a read error. V and J are TRBV24-1 and TRBJ2-7, with 7 bases aligning to TRBD1. V was pared by 4 bases and J by 10 bases, with 6 bases of the junction left unmatched. The CDR3 contains 12 residues. Germline assignment: CDR1 KGHDR and CDR2 SFDVKD. The CDR3 reads CATSDQDRSQYF. Written as DNA, the CDR3 is TGTGCCACCAGTGACCAGGACAGGAGCCAGTACTTC.